This TCR beta chain stems from a study of blood T cell repertoires in COVID-19. The overall study: From T cells, B-cell-depleted T cells, or PBMCs came the material, which was cDNA or gDNA.

The CDR3 consists of 11 residues. Germline CDR1 and CDR2: SQVTM and ANQGSEA. Trimming took off 4 bases at V and 5 bases at J, with 8 bases between the two ends. As regards this clone: Other DNA sequences in the sample encode the same CDR3.

Methods used by the authors: The authors estimated nucleated cell counts from reference gene primer amplification. Only in-frame clones appear in the TCRdb table, and some are missing; sequencing was by immunoSEQ multiplex PCR. V and J calls and clone size follow that table, whereas D and trimming were derived from the DNA. The sample consists of 300,000 or so clones, about nine tenths of them appearing once. The specimen was peripheral blood. The TCR comes from a woman in her twenties or thirties with COVID-19, enrolled during active disease. The chain employs TRBV29-1 and TRBJ1-1, with a tentative D call TRBD1 (5 bases). CDR3 DNA sequence: TGCAGCGTTGGGAGGGGAACTGAAGCTTTCTTT. Translation: CSVGRGTEAFF.